Sequencing of this TCR beta chain was carried out in a study of blood T cell repertoires in COVID-19. Across the study: Specimens from acute and convalescent COVID-19 originated in the United States, Italy and Spain. PBMCs, B-cell-depleted T cells, or T cells provided the cDNA or gDNA that made up the material.

In germline, CDR1 is LNHDA, CDR2 SQIVND (reference sequence). Trimming took 3 bases from V and 0 from J, leaving 12 bases between them. The CDR3 consists of 16 residues. Original analysis: Quantification of nucleated cells was approximated via reference gene primer amplification. Some clones are missing from TCRdb's copy, which holds only in-frame ones; the method was immunoSEQ multiplex PCR. The DNA gave D and trimming, while V, J and clone size come from that table. The sample lists some 180,000 clones, around 90% occurring once. Material for sequencing was peripheral blood. This chain connects TRBV19 to TRBJ2-4; tentative D call: TRBD2 (5 bases). This receptor was obtained from a man in his fifties with acute or convalescent COVID-19. This CDR3 reads CASSMASRVAKNIQYF. In DNA form, the CDR3 reads TGTGCCAGTAGTATGGCTTCGAGGGTAGCCAAAAACATTCAGTACTTC.